The clone carrying this T cell receptor (beta chain) was counted ten times or more. The entry originates in a study of Graves' ophthalmopathy and Graves' hyperthyroidism. Investigators amplified TCR beta CDR3 regions from RNA transcripts. Second-round multiplex PCR came after a first-round RT-PCR that employed HTBI primers. TCRdb reprocessed the multiplex PCR reads with MiXCR, giving one entry per CDR3 protein. The sample lists roughly 1.1 million distinct CDR3 sequences; 36% were seen once. CDR1 and CDR2 (germline): SEHNR, FQNEAQ (reference sequence). With 4 bases clipped from V and 5 bases from J, the junction kept 2 bases outside the gene matches. This CDR3 is 14 amino acids long.

Sequenced sample: peripheral blood or thyroid tissue (not recorded which). This TCR derives from an adult man with Graves' hyperthyroidism. The chain combines TRBV7-9 with TRBJ1-4, with TRBD1 identical over 9 bases. Written as DNA, the CDR3 is TGTGCCAGCAGCTCCGGGACAGGGAATGAAAAACTGTTTTTT. Encoded protein: CASSSGTGNEKLFF.